This T cell receptor beta chain was captured in a study of blood T cell repertoires in COVID-19. Looking at the study overall: The cDNA or gDNA used as material had been derived from T cells, B-cell-depleted T cells, or PBMCs.

V was shortened by 1 base and J by 8 bases, with 14 bases between the two germline ends. The V gene's germline CDR1 is SGHDN and CDR2 FVKESK. The CDR3 has 15 residues. TCRdb keeps only in-frame clones here, not all; method: immunoSEQ multiplex PCR. The profile covers about 48,000 clones, with more than 75% appearing a single time and over 4.5% taken by the ten largest. The gene calls are TRBV14 and TRBJ1-4; TRBD1 is a possible D gene (5 bases). The sample taken for sequencing was peripheral blood. The receptor was derived from a woman aged 55-69 years with acute or convalescent COVID-19. This CDR3 is CASSQVWGVGEKLFF. The CDR3 DNA reads TGTGCCAGCAGCCAAGTATGGGGCGTGGGGGAAAAACTGTTTTTT.